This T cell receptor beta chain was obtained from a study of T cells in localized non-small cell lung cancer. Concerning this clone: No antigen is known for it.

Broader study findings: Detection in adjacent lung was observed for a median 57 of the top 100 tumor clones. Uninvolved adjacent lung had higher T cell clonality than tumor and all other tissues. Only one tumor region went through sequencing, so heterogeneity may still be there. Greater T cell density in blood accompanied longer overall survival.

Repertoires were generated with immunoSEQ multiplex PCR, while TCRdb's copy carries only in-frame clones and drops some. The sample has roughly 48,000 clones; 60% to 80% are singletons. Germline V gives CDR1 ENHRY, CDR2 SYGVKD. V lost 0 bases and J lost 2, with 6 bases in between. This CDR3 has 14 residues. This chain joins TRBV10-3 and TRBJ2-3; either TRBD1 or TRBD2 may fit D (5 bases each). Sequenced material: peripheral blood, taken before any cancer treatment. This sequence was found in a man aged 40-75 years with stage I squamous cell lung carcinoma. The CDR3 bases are TGTGCCATCAGTGAGTCGGGGGACACAGATACGCAGTATTTT. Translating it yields CAISESGDTDTQYF.